The next 28 T cell receptor beta chains were all read from a single sample in a study of neurological immune-mediated disorders. Indicated time point: longitudinal time-point 1 (baseline). Each CDR3 protein gets one entry after TCRdb re-called the 5' RACE reads with MiXCR. In the table there are some 49,000 distinct CDR3 sequences, over 8% of which are singletons. The sequenced sample consisted of PBMCs. These receptors all stem from a woman between 35 and 50 years old in good health.

This clonotype came up many times. V gene TRBV7-2 combines with J gene TRBJ1-2, with 7 bases that match TRBD1. CDR1 and CDR2 from the germline V gene are SGHTA and FQGNSA. This CDR3 has 12 residues. Losses at the gene ends were 1 base for V and 8 bases for J; bases not matched to a gene: 1. The CDR3 spells CASSLDRGGYTF. The CDR3 nucleotides are TGTGCCAGCAGCTTAGACAGGGGAGGCTACACCTTC.

This clonotype was observed at least ten times. The gene calls are TRBV29-1 and TRBJ2-1, with D tentatively TRBD1 or TRBD2 (6 bases each). The CDR3 runs 12 residues. V was trimmed by 7 bases and J by 6 bases, leaving 13 bases between them. CDR1 is SQVTM, CDR2 ANQGSEA, per germline. The CDR3 reads CSARSGANEQFF. In nucleotides, the CDR3 is TGCAGCGCTCGCTCGGGGGCCAATGAGCAGTTCTTC.

The V and J genes are TRBV18 and TRBJ2-5; possibly TRBD2 for D (5 bases). Germline V gene lookup returns CDR1 KGHSH and CDR2 LQKENI. The V end lost 3 bases, the J end lost 2 bases, and 7 bases lay between the germline ends. CDR3 size: 13 residues. The CDR3 DNA follows: TGTGCCAGCTCACCCGGGGTACAAGAGACCCAGTACTTC. Translation gives CASSPGVQETQYF.

This clonotype was found many times. An end of the junction differs from the germline gene, which may be a read error. This sequence joins TRBV30 and TRBJ1-5, with D maybe TRBD1 (6 bases). This CDR3 is built from 14 residues. Germline CDR1 reads GTSNPN; CDR2 reads SVGIG (reference sequence). The CDR3 DNA sequence: TGTGCCTGCAGTGGGACAAATCGCAATCAGCCCCAGCATTTT. Protein product: CACSGTNRNQPQHF.

The sample holds many counts of this clonotype. J is TRBJ1-2 and V is TRBV7-2; 7 positions match TRBD1. V trimming: 1 base; J trimming: 10 bases; junction bases outside the gene matches: 9. Germline-derived CDR1 and CDR2 are SGHTA and FQGNSA. This CDR3 spans 14 amino acids. The CDR3 DNA sequence: TGTGCCAGCAGCTTAGTGACAGGGCTTCCCGACTACACCTTC. Amino acids: CASSLVTGLPDYTF.

At least ten counts were recorded for this clonotype. The chain links TRBV24-1 to TRBJ2-1; possibly TRBD1 for D (5 bases). V was clipped by 0 bases and J by 5 bases, with 7 bases between them. Germline V gives CDR1 KGHDR, CDR2 SFDVKD. This CDR3 region has 14 residues. DNA for the CDR3: TGTGCCACCAGTGATTTGGGCAGGGACAATGAGCAGTTCTTC. Its translation: CATSDLGRDNEQFF.

In its sample, this clonotype was seen many times. This chain uses TRBV25-1 with TRBJ1-5, with 9 bases identical to TRBD1. The CDR3 is made up of 15 amino acids. The V and J ends lost 4 bases and 6 bases, in that order; junction bases with no gene match: 7. Germline V lookup: CDR1 MGHDK, CDR2 SYGVNS. The CDR3 sequence is CASSAGTGRPQPQHF. CDR3 sequence (DNA): TGTGCCAGCAGTGCTGGGACAGGGAGGCCTCAGCCCCAGCATTTT.

This clonotype appeared many times. This sequence joins TRBV14 and TRBJ2-1; 12 nucleotides line up with TRBD2. With 1 base clipped from V and 4 bases from J, the junction kept 5 bases outside the gene matches. The CDR3 contains 17 residues. CDR1 SGHDN and CDR2 FVKESK come from the germline V gene. CDR3 sequence reads: CASSQAFTSGRYNEQFF. CDR3 nucleotide sequence: TGTGCCAGCAGCCAAGCTTTCACTAGCGGGAGGTACAATGAGCAGTTCTTC.

This clonotype has at least ten counts. The chain joins TRBV12-5 to TRBJ2-7; 9 nucleotides match TRBD1. Germline values: CDR1 LGHNT, CDR2 FRNRAP. The J segment lost 9 bases and the V segment lost 6 bases, leaving 15 bases of the junction unmatched. CDR3 length: 15 residues. The CDR3 region has the DNA TGTGCTAGTGGGCCGTCCGGACAGGGGCTCACAGGGCAGTACTTC. This encodes CASGPSGQGLTGQYF.

In this sample, this clonotype turned up many times. The chain combines TRBV6-1 with TRBJ2-7, with D uncertain. V was clipped by 7 bases and J by 4 bases, with 17 bases between them. CDR1 is MNHNS, CDR2 SASEGT, per germline. The CDR3 has 14 amino acids. The CDR3: CASTPNLGSYEQYF. Here the CDR3 DNA reads TGTGCCAGCACCCCGAACCTCGGCTCGTACGAGCAGTACTTC.

There are many counts of this clonotype. Here the CDR3 reads CASSFPGHSIGYTF. The CDR3 bases are TGTGCCAGCAGCTTCCCGGGACACTCGATCGGCTACACCTTC. This sequence joins TRBV7-2 and TRBJ1-2; possibly TRBD1 for D (6 bases). The V and J ends lost 3 bases and 8 bases respectively, with 16 bases between them. CDR3 length equals 14 residues. CDR1 is SGHTA and CDR2 is FQGNSA in the germline V gene.

The rearrangement links TRBV12-3 or TRBV12-4 to TRBJ1-1; D is undetermined. The CDR3 runs 12 residues. The V and J ends lost 6 bases and 0 bases respectively, with 5 bases between them. CDR3 region: CASSPMNTEAFF. Here the CDR3 DNA reads TGTGCCAGCAGCCCGATGAACACTGAAGCTTTCTTT.

This clonotype came up many times. The chain has TRBV20-1 and TRBJ2-3; TRBD2 matches at 7 bases. Germline CDR1 reads DFQATT; CDR2 reads SNEGSKA (reference sequence). This CDR3 spans 13 amino acids. V was clipped by 8 bases and J by 2 bases; unmatched bases: 7. The CDR3 loop is CSSGGGFTDTQYF. The CDR3 nucleotides are TGCAGTTCTGGCGGGGGTTTCACAGATACGCAGTATTTT.

This clonotype was recorded many times. V is TRBV6-1 and J is TRBJ2-7; D may correspond to TRBD1 or TRBD2 (5 bases each). V lost 5 bases and J lost 0, with 14 bases in between. There are 15 residues in the CDR3. The germline V gene has CDR1 MNHNS and CDR2 SASEGT. The CDR3 coding sequence is TGTGCCAGCAGTATCGGGACCGACAGCTCCTACGAGCAGTACTTC. Protein: CASSIGTDSSYEQYF.

This clonotype occurred many times. The chain employs TRBV7-2 and TRBJ2-7; 9 bases are a match to TRBD2. Germline loops: CDR1 SGHTA, CDR2 FQGNSA. J gave up 2 bases and V 5 bases, and 7 bases lay outside the gene matches. The CDR3 contains 15 residues. The CDR3 spells CASSPDLAGAYEQYF. As DNA, the CDR3 is TGTGCCAGCAGCCCCGACTTAGCGGGAGCCTACGAGCAGTACTTC.

This clonotype was seen ten or more times. The genes are TRBV6-2 or TRBV6-3 and TRBJ2-7; the match to TRBD2 covers 11 bases. This CDR3 has 15 amino acids. Unmatched junction bases numbered 15, after V lost 6 bases and J lost 11 bases. Germline-derived CDR1 and CDR2 are MNHEY and SVGEGT. As DNA, the CDR3 is TGTGCCAGCAGCGAGACTAGCGGGGTCCCCTCCGGAAAGTACTTC. Its translation is CASSETSGVPSGKYF.

This clonotype was seen ten or more times. The V call is TRBV12-3 or TRBV12-4, the J call TRBJ1-2; D remains unclear. Trimming shortened V by 3 bases and J by 8 bases, and 13 bases separated the two germline ends. The CDR3 loop spans 13 amino acids. Here the CDR3 reads CASSFSVHLGYTF. The CDR3 DNA reads TGTGCCAGCAGTTTCTCAGTTCACTTAGGCTACACCTTC.

This clonotype was counted at least ten times. CDR3 DNA: TGTGCCAGCAGTACTGCTCAGGGAGTTCATCAGCCCCAGCATTTT. This translates into CASSTAQGVHQPQHF. The chain joins TRBV6-6 to TRBJ1-5, with D perhaps TRBD1 (5 bases). The CDR3 contains 15 residues. The germline gives CDR1 MNHNY, CDR2 SVGAGI (reference sequence). V lost 5 bases to trimming and J lost 5 bases, with 16 bases between them.

There are many counts of this clonotype. J is TRBJ2-5 and V is TRBV9; weak D call: TRBD1 (6 bases). V was cut by 2 bases and J by 3 bases, with 14 bases left in between. The germline V gene encodes CDR1 SGDLS and CDR2 YYNGEE. The CDR3 contains 15 residues. CDR3 protein: CASSVLDRGEETQYF. CDR3 nucleotide sequence: TGTGCCAGCAGCGTTTTGGACAGAGGGGAAGAGACCCAGTACTTC.

The chain recombines TRBV19 with TRBJ1-1, with D unclear. Germline V gives CDR1 LNHDA, CDR2 SQIVND (reference sequence). The CDR3 spans 13 residues. The ends were cut back, 11 bases at V and 1 base at J, with 14 bases in the middle. The CDR3 spells CAGKALSNTEAFF. The DNA for the CDR3 is TGTGCCGGTAAGGCATTGTCGAACACTGAAGCTTTCTTT. Full variable domain (missing parts from reference TRBV19 and TRBJ1-1): DGGITQSPKYLFRKEGQNVTLSCEQNLNHDAMYWYRQDPGQGLRLIYYSQIVNDFQKGDIAEGYSVSREKKESFPLTVTSAQKNPTAFYLCAGKALSNTEAFFGQGTRLTVV.

This clonotype was detected many times. V gene TRBV12-3 or TRBV12-4 combines with J gene TRBJ1-1; D call uncertain. V lost 5 bases and J lost 1, with 11 bases in between. The CDR3 is made up of 14 amino acids. CDR3 loop: CASSPYYRNTEAFF. CDR3 sequence (DNA): TGTGCCAGCAGTCCCTACTACAGGAACACTGAAGCTTTCTTT.

This clonotype was observed at least ten times. The chain employs TRBV12-3 or TRBV12-4 and TRBJ2-6, with D possibly matching TRBD2 (5 bases). The CDR3 is 15 residues long. V shed 6 bases and J shed 1 base, with 10 bases lying between them. The CDR3 spells CASSRTSSGANVLTF. In DNA, the CDR3 is TGTGCCAGCAGCCGAACTAGTTCTGGGGCCAACGTCCTGACTTTC.

This clonotype was seen at least ten times. The chain is built from TRBV6-5 and TRBJ2-7; no definite D call. Germline V gives CDR1 MNHEY, CDR2 SVGAGI. The CDR3 extends over 14 amino acids. V lost 2 bases and J lost 1, with 9 bases in between. The CDR3 region has the DNA TGTGCCAGCAGTTACAGGGAACCTTCCTACGAGCAGTACTTC. Amino acid sequence: CASSYREPSYEQYF.

This clonotype was counted many times. The rearrangement joins TRBV6-5 to TRBJ2-3; 10 bases map to TRBD2. CDR1 and CDR2 (germline): MNHEY, SVGAGI. The CDR3 spans 13 residues. The ends lost 7 bases at V and 4 bases at J; junction bases unmatched: 2. Here the CDR3 DNA reads TGTGCCAGCACTAGCGGGAGCCCAGATACGCAGTATTTT. As protein: CASTSGSPDTQYF.

Many counts were recorded for this clonotype. The chain has TRBV3-1 and TRBJ2-4, with 7 bases fitting TRBD1. The junction had 4 bases not matched to a gene; V was cut back by 4 bases and J by 7 bases. The CDR3 has 13 residues. Germline V gene data show CDR1 as LGHDT and CDR2 as YNNKEL (reference sequence). The CDR3 DNA follows: TGTGCCAGCAGCCCGGGACAGACTAACATTCAGTACTTC. Translated: CASSPGQTNIQYF.

This clonotype was counted ten times or more. The CDR3: CSARGTGIISGNTIYF. CDR3 bases: TGCAGTGCTAGAGGGACAGGGATCATCTCTGGAAACACCATATATTTT. The rearrangement uses TRBV20-1 and TRBJ1-3, with TRBD1 identical over 8 bases. This CDR3 comprises 16 residues. The V gene end was trimmed by 1 base and the J gene end by 0 bases; junction bases not matched to a gene: 5. Per the germline V gene, CDR1 is DFQATT and CDR2 is SNEGSKA (reference sequence).

In this sample, this clonotype turned up many times. This chain joins TRBV24-1 and TRBJ2-1; 12 bases map to TRBD2. Germline V gene sequence: CDR1 KGHDR, CDR2 SFDVKD. The V segment lost 2 bases and the J segment 5 bases; nucleotides outside the gene matches: 3. The CDR3 loop spans 16 amino acids. The chain's CDR3 is CATSDSSGGEDNEQFF. CDR3 nucleotides: TGTGCCACCAGTGATTCTAGCGGGGGGGAAGACAATGAGCAGTTCTTC.

This clonotype was counted at least ten times. The genes are TRBV7-3 and TRBJ2-5, with D unresolved. Per germline, CDR1 SGHTA and CDR2 FQGTGA. V was shortened by 2 bases and J by 0 bases, with 7 bases between the two germline ends. This CDR3 has 14 residues. The CDR3 bases are TGTGCCAGCAGCTTAGACCCCAACCAAGAGACCCAGTACTTC. Translation: CASSLDPNQETQYF.